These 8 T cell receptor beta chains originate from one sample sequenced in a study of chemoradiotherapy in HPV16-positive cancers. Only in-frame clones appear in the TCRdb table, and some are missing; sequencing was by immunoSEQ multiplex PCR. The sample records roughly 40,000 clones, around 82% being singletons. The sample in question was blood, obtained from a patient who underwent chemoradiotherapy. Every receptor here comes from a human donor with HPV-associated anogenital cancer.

Here the CDR3 reads CASSVGGGGRTSYNEQFF. The CDR3 nucleotides are TGTGCCAGCAGCGTAGGGGGCGGAGGGCGAACCTCCTACAATGAGCAGTTCTTC. The V and J genes are TRBV9 and TRBJ2-1; D is perhaps TRBD2 (6 bases). This CDR3 contains 18 residues. Per the germline V gene, CDR1 is SGDLS and CDR2 is YYNGEE. Trimming took 0 bases from V and 0 from J, leaving 16 bases between them.

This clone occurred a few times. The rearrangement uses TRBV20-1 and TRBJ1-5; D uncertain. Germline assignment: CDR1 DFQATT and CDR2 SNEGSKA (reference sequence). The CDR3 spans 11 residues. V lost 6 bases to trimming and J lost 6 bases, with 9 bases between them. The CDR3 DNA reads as TGCAGTGCCGCTGGGGTTCAGCCCCAGCATTTT. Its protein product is CSAAGVQPQHF.

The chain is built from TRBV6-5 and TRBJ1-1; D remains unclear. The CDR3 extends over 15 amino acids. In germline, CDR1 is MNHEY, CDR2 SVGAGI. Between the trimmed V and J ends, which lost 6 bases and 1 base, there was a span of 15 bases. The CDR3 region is CASSPSGQRNTEAFF. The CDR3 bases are TGTGCCAGCAGCCCGTCCGGGCAGAGGAACACTGAAGCTTTCTTT.

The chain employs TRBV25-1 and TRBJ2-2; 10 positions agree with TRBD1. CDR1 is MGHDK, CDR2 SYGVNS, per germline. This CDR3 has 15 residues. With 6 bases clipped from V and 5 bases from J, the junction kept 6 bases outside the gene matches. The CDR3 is CASRGQGTVTGELFF. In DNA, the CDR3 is TGTGCCAGCAGGGGACAGGGGACGGTTACCGGGGAGCTGTTTTTT.

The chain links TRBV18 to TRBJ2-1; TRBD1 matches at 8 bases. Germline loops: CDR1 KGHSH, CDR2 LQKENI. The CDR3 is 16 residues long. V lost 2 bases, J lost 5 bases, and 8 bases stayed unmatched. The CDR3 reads CASSPSRDRFHNEQFF. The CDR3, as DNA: TGTGCCAGCTCACCAAGCCGGGACAGGTTCCACAATGAGCAGTTCTTC.

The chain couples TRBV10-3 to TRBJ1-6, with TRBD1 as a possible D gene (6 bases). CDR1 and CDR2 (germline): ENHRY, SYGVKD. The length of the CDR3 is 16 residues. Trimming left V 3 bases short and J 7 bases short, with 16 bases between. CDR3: CAISEGAGVVNSPLHF. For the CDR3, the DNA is TGTGCCATCAGTGAAGGGGCAGGGGTCGTAAATTCACCCCTCCACTTT.

CDR3 region: CAWNRVSAEKLFF. The DNA of the CDR3 is TGTGCCTGGAACCGAGTATCGGCGGAAAAACTGTTTTTT. V and J are TRBV30 and TRBJ1-4; no clear D gene. From germline, CDR1 is GTSNPN and CDR2 SVGIG (reference sequence). The length of the CDR3 is 13 residues. Trimming stripped 4 bases from V and 8 bases from J, with 14 bases between.

The CDR3 sequence is CSARQLETQYF. CDR3 bases: TGCAGCGCCCGACAGCTAGAGACCCAGTACTTC. The chain has TRBV29-1 and TRBJ2-5; tentative D call: TRBD1 (5 bases). Germline values: CDR1 SQVTM, CDR2 ANQGSEA. The CDR3 runs 11 residues. V lost 7 bases and J lost 4, with 10 bases in between.